The present T cell receptor beta chain was sequenced within a study of T cells after yellow fever vaccination (dated by TCRdb to the late 2010s). About the investigation overall: Libraries from fractions with low cell numbers were prepared with the SMART-Seq v4 Ultra Low Input RNA kit. To track T-cell clones before and after primary and booster YFV17D yellow fever vaccination, bulk TCR alpha and beta repertoires were sequenced longitudinally. Blood samples were taken at several timepoints before and after primary and secondary immunization, and bulk PBMC replicates and cell subsets were isolated. The cohort comprised two healthy male donors, one aged 18 to 29 and one aged 30 to 40 years.

Instrument on record: Illumina NovaSeq 6000. TCR cDNA was synthesized by 5'RACE template switching, through which a universal primer site and unique molecular identifiers were introduced. cDNA synthesis was primed from both the TCR alpha and TCR beta constant segments. Library amplification used two PCR steps, and the second PCR step added sample barcodes and sequencing adapters. Sequencing of libraries was done on Illumina HiSeq 2500 (2x100 bp) or NovaSeq (2x150 bp). Per the source publication's procedure: MIGEC was used to demultiplex reads and collapse the reads into UMI consensus sequences, and MiXCR was used for V(D)J alignment. Using edgeR on replicate PBMC samples, clonotypes were called vaccine-responding if FDR was below 0.01 and the log2 fold change was above 5 up to day 15. Each bulk clonotype received a CD4 or CD8 identity based on whether the sequenced CD4 or CD8 repertoire contained that clonotype at higher abundance. TCRdb passed the public sequencing reads through fastp at Q25 and MiXCR, retaining productive beta sequences. Each CDR3 protein appears once, grouped with its most common genes and DNA. TCRdb, not the original authors, processed these V and J calls. The sample yields hundreds of thousands of distinct CDR3 sequences; roughly an eighth were counted once. The ten largest account for 3.2% of the sample.

The CDR3 sequence holds 15 residues, the cysteine and phenylalanine included. The entry retains the CDR3 DNA only, 45 bases that are in frame from base 1. Sequences SGHAT (CDR1) and FQNNGV (CDR2) are obtained from the germline V gene. V is pared back by 4 bases and J by 9 bases, with 16 bases lying between the germline termini. This clonotype has a handful of counts. It has no known antigen specificity. No clone much larger than this one lies a single base away; base qualities are absent. Points the paper makes about the study in general: Compared with the primary T-cell response, the secondary T-cell response was weaker but faster, peaking on day 5 rather than day 15. Computational filtering was required because FACS-sorted repertoires could contain abundant contaminating clonotypes from the bulk population. A small fraction of clonotypes showed up in both the CD4 and CD8 compartments, probably as a result of convergent recombination. Because the study included only two donors, the extent to which the findings can be generalized is limited. Most clones expanded after primary vaccination were re-detected after the booster (approximately 95% of CD4 and around 88% of CD8), suggesting broad memory maintenance.

The intended sense of this specimen's treatment or condition label: live attenuated yellow fever vaccine strain. A standard Ficoll-Paque protocol was used to isolate PBMCs from peripheral blood. Dynabeads CD4 and CD8 positive selection kits were used to isolate CD4 and CD8 T-cell fractions. RNA was extracted with TriZol from bulk PBMCs, CD4 and CD8 fractions, and dextramer-positive and dextramer-negative fractions. The V and J segments used are TRBV11-2 and TRBJ1-6, with the D gene not confidently named. This clonotype was sampled from a man aged 18 to 30 who received the YFV17D yellow fever vaccine. The sample here was CD4+ T cells sorted from PBMCs, taken 15 days after the yellow fever booster vaccination. The DNA sequence is TGTGCCAGCAGCTCCCTCCCCGGCCGAGGTTCACCCCTCCACTTT. Its protein is CASSSLPGRGSPLHF.